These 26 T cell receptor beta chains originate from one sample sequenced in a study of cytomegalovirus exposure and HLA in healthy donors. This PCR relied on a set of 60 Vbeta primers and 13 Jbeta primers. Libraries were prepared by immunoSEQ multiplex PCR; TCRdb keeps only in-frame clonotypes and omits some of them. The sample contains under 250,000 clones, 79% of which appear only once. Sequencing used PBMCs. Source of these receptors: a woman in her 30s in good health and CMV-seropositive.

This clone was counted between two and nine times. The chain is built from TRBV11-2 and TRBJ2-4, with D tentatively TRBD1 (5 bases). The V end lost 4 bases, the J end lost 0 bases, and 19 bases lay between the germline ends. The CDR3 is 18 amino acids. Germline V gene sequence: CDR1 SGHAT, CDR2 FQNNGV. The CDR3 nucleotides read TGTGCCAGCAGCTCTTTAGGCCCACGACAGTTAGCCAAAAACATTCAGTACTTC. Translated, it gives CASSSLGPRQLAKNIQYF.

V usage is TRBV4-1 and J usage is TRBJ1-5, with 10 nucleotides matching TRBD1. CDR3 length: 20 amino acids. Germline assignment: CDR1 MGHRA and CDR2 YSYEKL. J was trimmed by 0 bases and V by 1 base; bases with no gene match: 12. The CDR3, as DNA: TGCGCCAGCAGCCAAGTTTTCAAGGGCCGGGACAGGGGTAGCAATCAGCCCCAGCATTTT. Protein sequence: CASSQVFKGRDRGSNQPQHF.

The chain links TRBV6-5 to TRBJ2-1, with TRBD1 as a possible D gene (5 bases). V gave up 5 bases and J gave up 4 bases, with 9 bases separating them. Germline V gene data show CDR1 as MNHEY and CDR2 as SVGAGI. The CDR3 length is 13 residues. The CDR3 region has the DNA TGTGCCAGCAGTACTCAGGGATACAATGAGCAGTTCTTC. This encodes CASSTQGYNEQFF.

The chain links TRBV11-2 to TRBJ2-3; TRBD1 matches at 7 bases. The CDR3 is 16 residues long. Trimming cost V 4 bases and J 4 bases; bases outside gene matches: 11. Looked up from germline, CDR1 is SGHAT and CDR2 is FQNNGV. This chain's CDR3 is CASSYLTGRSADTQYF. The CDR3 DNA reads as TGTGCCAGCAGCTACCTGACAGGGAGAAGCGCAGATACGCAGTATTTT.

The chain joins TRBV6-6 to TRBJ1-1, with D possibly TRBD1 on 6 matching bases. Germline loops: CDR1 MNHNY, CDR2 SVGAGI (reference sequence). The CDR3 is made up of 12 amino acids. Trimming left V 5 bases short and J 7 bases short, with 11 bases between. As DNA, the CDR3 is TGTGCCAGCAGTCCACAGGGATTTGAAGCTTTCTTT. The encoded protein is CASSPQGFEAFF.

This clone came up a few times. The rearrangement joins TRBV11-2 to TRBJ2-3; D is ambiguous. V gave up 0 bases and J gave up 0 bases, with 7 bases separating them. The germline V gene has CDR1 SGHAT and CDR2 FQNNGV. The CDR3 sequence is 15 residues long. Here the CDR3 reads CASSLESRSTDTQYF. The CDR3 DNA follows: TGTGCCAGCAGCTTAGAGTCCAGGAGCACAGATACGCAGTATTTT.

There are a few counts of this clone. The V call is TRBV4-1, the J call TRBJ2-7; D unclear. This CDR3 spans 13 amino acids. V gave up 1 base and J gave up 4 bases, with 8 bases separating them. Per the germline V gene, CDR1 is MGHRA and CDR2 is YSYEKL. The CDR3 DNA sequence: TGCGCCAGCAGCCAAGGAATCCTATACGAGCAGTACTTC. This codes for CASSQGILYEQYF.

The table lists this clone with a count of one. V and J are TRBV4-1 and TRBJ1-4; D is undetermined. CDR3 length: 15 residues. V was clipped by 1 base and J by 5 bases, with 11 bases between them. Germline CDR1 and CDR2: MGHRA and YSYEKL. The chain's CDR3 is CASSQGTTTNEKLFF. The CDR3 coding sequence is TGCGCCAGCAGCCAAGGTACAACTACAAATGAAAAACTGTTTTTT.

The CDR3 spells CASKAGNYYGYTF. The CDR3 coding sequence is TGTGCCAGCAAGGCAGGCAACTACTATGGCTACACCTTC. This chain uses TRBV9 with TRBJ1-2, with D hard to call. This CDR3 spans 13 amino acids. V was clipped by 6 bases and J by 3 bases, with 12 bases between them. The germline V gene encodes CDR1 SGDLS and CDR2 YYNGEE.

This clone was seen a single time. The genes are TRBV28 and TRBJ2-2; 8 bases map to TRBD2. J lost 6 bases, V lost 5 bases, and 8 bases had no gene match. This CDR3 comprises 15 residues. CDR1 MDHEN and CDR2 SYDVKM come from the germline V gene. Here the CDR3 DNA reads TGTGCCAGCAGTCCCGCGGGAGGAGCCCCCGGGGAGCTGTTTTTT. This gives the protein CASSPAGGAPGELFF.

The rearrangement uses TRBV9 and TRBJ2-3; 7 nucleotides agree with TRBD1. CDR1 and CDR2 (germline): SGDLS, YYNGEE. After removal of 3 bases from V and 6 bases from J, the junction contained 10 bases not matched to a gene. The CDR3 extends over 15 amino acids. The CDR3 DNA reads TGTGCCAGCAGCGGCCGGAACAGGGGTGGGGATACGCAGTATTTT. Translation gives CASSGRNRGGDTQYF.

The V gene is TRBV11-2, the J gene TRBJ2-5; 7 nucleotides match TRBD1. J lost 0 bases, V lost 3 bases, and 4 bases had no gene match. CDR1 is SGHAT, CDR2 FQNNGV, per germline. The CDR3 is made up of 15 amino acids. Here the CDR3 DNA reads TGTGCCAGCAGCTTTGGGACAGTCTACCAAGAGACCCAGTACTTC. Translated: CASSFGTVYQETQYF.

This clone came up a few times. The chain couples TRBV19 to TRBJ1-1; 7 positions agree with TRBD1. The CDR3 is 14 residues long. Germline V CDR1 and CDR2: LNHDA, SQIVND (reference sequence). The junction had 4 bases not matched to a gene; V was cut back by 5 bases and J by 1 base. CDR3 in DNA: TGTGCCAGTAGTTCAGACAGGGCGAACACTGAAGCTTTCTTT. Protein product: CASSSDRANTEAFF.

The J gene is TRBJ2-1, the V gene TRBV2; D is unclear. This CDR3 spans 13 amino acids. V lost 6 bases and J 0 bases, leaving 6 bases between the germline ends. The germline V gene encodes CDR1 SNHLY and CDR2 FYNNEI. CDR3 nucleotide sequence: TGTGCCAGCAGCCCGCGCTCCTACAATGAGCAGTTCTTC. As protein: CASSPRSYNEQFF.

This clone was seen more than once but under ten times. In DNA, the CDR3 is TGCGCCAGCAGCCAAGATTTTGACAGGGGAATTGCAGATACGCAGTATTTT. This codes for CASSQDFDRGIADTQYF. The chain employs TRBV4-3 and TRBJ2-3; 8 nucleotides line up with TRBD1. Germline trimming cut 0 bases from V and 4 bases from J; bases unmatched to any gene: 9. This CDR3 has 17 residues. Germline V CDR1 and CDR2: LGHNA, YSLEER.

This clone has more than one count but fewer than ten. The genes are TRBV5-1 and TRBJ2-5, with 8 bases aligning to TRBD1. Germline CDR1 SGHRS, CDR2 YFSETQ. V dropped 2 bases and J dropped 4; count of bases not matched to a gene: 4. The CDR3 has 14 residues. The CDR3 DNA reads TGCGCCAGCAGCTTTAGTACAGGGGGAGAGACCCAGTACTTC. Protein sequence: CASSFSTGGETQYF.

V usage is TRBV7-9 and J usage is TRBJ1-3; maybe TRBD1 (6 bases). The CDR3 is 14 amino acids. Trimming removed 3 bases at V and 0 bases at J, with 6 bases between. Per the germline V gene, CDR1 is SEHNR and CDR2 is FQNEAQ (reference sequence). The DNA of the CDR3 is TGTGCCAGCAGCTTGGGGGCCTCTGGAAACACCATATATTTT. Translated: CASSLGASGNTIYF.

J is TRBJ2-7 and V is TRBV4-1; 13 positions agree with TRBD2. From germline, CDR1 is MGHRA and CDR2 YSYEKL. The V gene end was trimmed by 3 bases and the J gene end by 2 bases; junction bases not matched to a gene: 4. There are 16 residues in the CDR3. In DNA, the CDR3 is TGCGCCAGCAGCCACGACGGGACTAGCGGGGCCTACGAGCAGTACTTC. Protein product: CASSHDGTSGAYEQYF.

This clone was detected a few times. The CDR3 region is CASSSPPGSGANVLTF. CDR3 DNA: TGTGCCAGCAGCTCCCCCCCGGGGTCTGGGGCCAACGTCCTGACTTTC. The rearrangement joins TRBV7-2 to TRBJ2-6, with D maybe TRBD2 (5 bases). CDR1 and CDR2 from the germline V gene are SGHTA and FQGNSA. This CDR3 has 16 residues. Trimming took 4 bases from V and 1 from J, leaving 11 bases between them.

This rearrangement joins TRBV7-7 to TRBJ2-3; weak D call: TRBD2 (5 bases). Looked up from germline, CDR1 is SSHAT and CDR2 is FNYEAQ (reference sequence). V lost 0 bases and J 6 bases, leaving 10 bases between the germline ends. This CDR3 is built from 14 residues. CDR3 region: CASSLAGVGDTQYF. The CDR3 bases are TGTGCCAGCAGCTTAGCGGGAGTGGGTGATACGCAGTATTTT.

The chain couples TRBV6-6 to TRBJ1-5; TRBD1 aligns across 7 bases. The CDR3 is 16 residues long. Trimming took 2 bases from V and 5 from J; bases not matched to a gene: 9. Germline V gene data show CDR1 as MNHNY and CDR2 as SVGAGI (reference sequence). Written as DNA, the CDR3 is TGTGCCAGCAGTTACCCCCTCACAGGGGACGATCAGCCCCAGCATTTT. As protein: CASSYPLTGDDQPQHF.

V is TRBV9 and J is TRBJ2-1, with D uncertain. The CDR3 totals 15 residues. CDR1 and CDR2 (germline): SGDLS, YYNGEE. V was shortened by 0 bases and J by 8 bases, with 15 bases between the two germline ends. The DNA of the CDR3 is TGTGCCAGCAGCGTAGATGCCTGGCTCGCCGATGAGCAGTTCTTC. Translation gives CASSVDAWLADEQFF.

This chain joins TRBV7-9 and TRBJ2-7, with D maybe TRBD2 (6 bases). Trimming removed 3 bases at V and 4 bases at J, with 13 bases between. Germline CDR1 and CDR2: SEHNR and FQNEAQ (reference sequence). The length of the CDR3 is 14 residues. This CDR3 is CASSFAGGGYEQYF. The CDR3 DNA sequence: TGTGCCAGCAGCTTCGCGGGTGGGGGGTACGAGCAGTACTTC.

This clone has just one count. This CDR3 is CASGGTSGYEQYF. CDR3 bases: TGTGCCAGCGGGGGGACTAGCGGCTACGAGCAGTACTTC. This chain links TRBV27 with TRBJ2-7; TRBD2 aligns across 11 bases. Germline V lookup: CDR1 MNHEY, CDR2 SMNVEV (reference sequence). The CDR3 runs to 13 residues. Unmatched junction bases numbered 3, after V lost 8 bases and J lost 3 bases.

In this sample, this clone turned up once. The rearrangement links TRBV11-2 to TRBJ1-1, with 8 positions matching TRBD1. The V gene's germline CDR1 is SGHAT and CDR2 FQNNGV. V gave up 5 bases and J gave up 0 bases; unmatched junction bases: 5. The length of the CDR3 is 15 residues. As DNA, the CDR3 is TGTGCCAGCAGCATCCTGACAGGGGTGAACACTGAAGCTTTCTTT. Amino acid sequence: CASSILTGVNTEAFF.

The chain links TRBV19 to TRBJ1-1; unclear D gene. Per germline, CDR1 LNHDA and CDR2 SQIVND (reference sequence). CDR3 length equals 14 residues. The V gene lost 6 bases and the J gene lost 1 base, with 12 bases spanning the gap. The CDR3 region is CASRRGRANTEAFF. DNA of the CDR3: TGTGCCAGTAGGAGAGGGCGGGCGAACACTGAAGCTTTCTTT.